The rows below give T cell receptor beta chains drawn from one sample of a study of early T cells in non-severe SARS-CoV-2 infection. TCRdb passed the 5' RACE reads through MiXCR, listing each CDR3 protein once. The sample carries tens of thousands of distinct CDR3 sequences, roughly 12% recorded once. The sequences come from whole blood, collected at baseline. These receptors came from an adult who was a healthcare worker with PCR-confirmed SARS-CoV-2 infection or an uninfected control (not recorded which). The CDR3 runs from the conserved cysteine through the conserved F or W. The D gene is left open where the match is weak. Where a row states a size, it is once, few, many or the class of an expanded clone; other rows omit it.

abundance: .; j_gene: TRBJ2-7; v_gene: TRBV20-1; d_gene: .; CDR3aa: CSARDSGRGYEQHF; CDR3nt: TGCAGTGCTAGAGATTCTGGCAGGGGCTACGAGCAGCACTTC
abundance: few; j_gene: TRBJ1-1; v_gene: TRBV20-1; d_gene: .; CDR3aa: CTARRGAFRSMNTEAFF; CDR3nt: TGCACCGCTAGGAGGGGAGCTTTTAGATCCATGAACACTGAAGCTTTCTTT
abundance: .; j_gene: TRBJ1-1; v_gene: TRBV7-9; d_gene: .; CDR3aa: CASSFGSLNTEAFF; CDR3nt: TGTGCCAGCAGCTTCGGTTCGTTGAACACTGAAGCTTTCTTT
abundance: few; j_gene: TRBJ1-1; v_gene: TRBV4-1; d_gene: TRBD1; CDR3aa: CASSQEQGALNTEAFF; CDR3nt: TGCGCCAGCAGCCAAGAACAGGGGGCTTTGAACACTGAAGCTTTCTTT
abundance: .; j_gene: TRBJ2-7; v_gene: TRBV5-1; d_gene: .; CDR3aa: CASRDLYEQYF; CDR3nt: TGCGCCAGCCGGGACCTCTACGAGCAGTACTTC
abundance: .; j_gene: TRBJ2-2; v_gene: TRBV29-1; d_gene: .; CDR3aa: CSVRTMNTGELFF; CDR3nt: TGCAGCGTTAGGACAATGAACACCGGGGAGCTGTTTTTT
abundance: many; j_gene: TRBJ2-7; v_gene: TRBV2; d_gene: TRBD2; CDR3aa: CASSYQIFGLAGEQYF; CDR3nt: TGTGCCAGCAGCTATCAAATTTTCGGACTAGCGGGGGAGCAGTACTTC
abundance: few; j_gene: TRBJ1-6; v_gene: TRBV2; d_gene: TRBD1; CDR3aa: CASSERTGEVSPLHF; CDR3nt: TGTGCCAGCAGTGAAAGGACAGGGGAGGTTTCACCCCTCCACTTT
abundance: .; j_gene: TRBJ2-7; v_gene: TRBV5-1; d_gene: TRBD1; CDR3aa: CASSRTSYGQGQSSYEQYF; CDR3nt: TGCGCCAGCAGCCGAACATCCTATGGACAGGGTCAAAGCTCCTACGAGCAGTACTTC
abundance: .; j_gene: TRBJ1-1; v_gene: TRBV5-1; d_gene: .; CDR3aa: CASSLGGSPNTEAFF; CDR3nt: TGCGCCAGCAGCTTGGGGGGTAGTCCGAACACTGAAGCTTTCTTT
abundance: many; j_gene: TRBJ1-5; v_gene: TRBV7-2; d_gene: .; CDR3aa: CASSSTGNQPQHF; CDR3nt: TGTGCCAGCAGCTCTACAGGGAATCAGCCCCAGCATTTT
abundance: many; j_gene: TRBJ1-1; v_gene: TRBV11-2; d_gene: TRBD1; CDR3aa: CASSSNRGQYTEAFF; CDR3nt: TGTGCCAGCAGCTCAAACAGGGGGCAGTACACTGAAGCTTTCTTT
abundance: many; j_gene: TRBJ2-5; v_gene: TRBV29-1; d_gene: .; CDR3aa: CSVGGRRETQYF; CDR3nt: TGCAGCGTTGGGGGGAGAAGAGAGACCCAGTACTTC
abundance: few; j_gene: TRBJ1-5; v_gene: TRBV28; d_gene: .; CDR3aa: CASRDLSGNQPQHF; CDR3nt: TGTGCCAGCAGGGACCTATCGGGCAATCAGCCCCAGCATTTT
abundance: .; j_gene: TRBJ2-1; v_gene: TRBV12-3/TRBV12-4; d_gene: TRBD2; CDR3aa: CASRLGTSGINYNEQFF; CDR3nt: TGTGCCAGCAGGCTGGGGACTAGCGGGATAAACTACAATGAGCAGTTCTTC
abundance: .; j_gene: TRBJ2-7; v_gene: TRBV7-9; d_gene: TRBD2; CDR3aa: CASGGGEQYF; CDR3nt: TGTGCCAGCGGCGGGGGCGAGCAGTACTTC
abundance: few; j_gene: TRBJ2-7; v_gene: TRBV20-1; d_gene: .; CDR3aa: CSARDNRVSYEQYF; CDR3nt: TGCAGTGCTAGAGATAACAGGGTATCCTACGAGCAGTACTTC
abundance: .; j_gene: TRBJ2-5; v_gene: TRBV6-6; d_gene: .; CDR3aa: CASSGAPQGIETQYF; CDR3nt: TGTGCCAGCAGCGGAGCCCCGCAGGGAATAGAGACCCAGTACTTC
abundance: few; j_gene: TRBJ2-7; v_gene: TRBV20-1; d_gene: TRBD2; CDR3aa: CSARGGGGAYEQYF; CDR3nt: TGCAGTGCTAGAGGTGGCGGGGGGGCTTACGAGCAGTACTTC
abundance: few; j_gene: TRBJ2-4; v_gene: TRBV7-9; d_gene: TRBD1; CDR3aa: CASSPPFRQGNIQYF; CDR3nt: TGTGCCAGCAGCCCGCCATTTCGACAGGGTAACATTCAGTACTTC
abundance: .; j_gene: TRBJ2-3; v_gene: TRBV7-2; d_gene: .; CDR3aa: CASSLIGGGPTDTQYF; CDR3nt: TGTGCCAGCAGCCTCATAGGAGGGGGGCCCACAGATACGCAGTATTTT
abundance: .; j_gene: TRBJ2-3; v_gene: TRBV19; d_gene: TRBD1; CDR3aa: CASNGDRYSTDTQYF; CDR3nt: TGTGCCAGTAACGGGGACAGGTATAGCACAGATACGCAGTATTTT
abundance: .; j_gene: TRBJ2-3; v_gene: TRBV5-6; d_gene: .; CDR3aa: CASSLAGSRTDTQYF; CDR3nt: TGTGCCAGCAGCTTGGCCGGAAGTCGCACAGATACGCAGTATTTT
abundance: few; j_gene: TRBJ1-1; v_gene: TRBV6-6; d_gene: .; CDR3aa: CASSLPRKETEAFF; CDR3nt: TGTGCCAGCAGCCTACCCAGAAAGGAGACTGAAGCTTTCTTT
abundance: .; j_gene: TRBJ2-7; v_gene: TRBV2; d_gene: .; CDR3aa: CASDLEQGIGSEQYF; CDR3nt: TGTGCCAGCGACCTAGAACAGGGAATCGGATCCGAGCAGTACTTC
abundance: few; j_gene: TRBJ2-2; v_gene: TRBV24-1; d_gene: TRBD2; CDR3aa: CATSKLAGGNTGELFF; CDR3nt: TGTGCCACCAGCAAACTAGCGGGGGGGAACACCGGGGAGCTGTTTTTT
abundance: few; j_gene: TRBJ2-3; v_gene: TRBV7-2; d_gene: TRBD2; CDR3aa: CASSLGGGVGDTQYF; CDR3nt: TGTGCCAGCAGCTTAGGCGGGGGAGTGGGAGATACGCAGTATTTT
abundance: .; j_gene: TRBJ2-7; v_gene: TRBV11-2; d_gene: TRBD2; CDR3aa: CASRGLAAYEQYF; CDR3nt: TGTGCCAGCAGGGGACTAGCGGCCTACGAGCAGTACTTC
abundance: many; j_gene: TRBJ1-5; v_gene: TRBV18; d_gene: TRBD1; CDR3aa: CASSPVSTGGNQPQHF; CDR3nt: TGTGCCAGCTCACCAGTATCGACAGGGGGCAATCAGCCCCAGCATTTT
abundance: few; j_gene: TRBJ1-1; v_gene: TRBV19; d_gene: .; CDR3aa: CASRTPRNTEAFF; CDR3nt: TGTGCCAGTAGAACCCCCCGGAACACTGAAGCTTTCTTT
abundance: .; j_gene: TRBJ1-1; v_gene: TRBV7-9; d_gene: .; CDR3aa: CASSLALGQLNTEAFF; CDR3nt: TGTGCCAGCAGCTTAGCCCTCGGACAGCTGAACACTGAAGCTTTCTTT
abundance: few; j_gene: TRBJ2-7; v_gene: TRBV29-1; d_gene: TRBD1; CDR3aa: CSVWGQGLGEQYF; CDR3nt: TGCAGCGTTTGGGGACAGGGTTTAGGCGAGCAGTACTTC
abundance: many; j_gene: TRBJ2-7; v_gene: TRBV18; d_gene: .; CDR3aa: CASSPGTGYEQYF; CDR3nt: TGTGCCAGCTCACCAGGGACGGGCTACGAGCAGTACTTC
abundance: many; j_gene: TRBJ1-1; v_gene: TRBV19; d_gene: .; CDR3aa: CASSMEWGTEAFF; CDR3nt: TGTGCCAGTAGTATGGAGTGGGGCACTGAAGCTTTCTTT
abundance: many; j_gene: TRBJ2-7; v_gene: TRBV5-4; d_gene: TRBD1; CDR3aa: CASSSTIDRGSYEQYF; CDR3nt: TGTGCCAGCAGCTCGACTATAGACAGGGGGAGCTACGAGCAGTACTTC
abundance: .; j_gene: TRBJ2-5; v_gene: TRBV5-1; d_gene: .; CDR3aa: CASSLRDQTRVQYF; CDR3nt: TGCGCCAGCAGCTTGAGGGACCAGACGCGGGTCCAGTACTTC
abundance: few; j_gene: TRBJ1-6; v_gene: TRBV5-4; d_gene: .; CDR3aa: CASSLEQVGSPLHF; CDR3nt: TGTGCCAGCAGCTTGGAACAGGTCGGGTCACCCCTCCACTTT
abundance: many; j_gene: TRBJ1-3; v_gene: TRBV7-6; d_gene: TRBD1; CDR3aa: CASSLGQGSGNTIYF; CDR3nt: TGTGCCAGCAGTTTGGGACAGGGGAGTGGAAACACCATATATTTT
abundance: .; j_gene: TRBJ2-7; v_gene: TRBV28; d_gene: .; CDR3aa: CASSLRAGQLEQYF; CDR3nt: TGTGCCAGCAGTTTAAGGGCAGGCCAGCTCGAGCAGTACTTC
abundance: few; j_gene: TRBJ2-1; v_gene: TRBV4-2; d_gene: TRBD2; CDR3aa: CASSQDRGGLDNEQFF; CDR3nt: TGTGCCAGCAGCCAAGATCGCGGGGGACTTGACAATGAGCAGTTCTTC
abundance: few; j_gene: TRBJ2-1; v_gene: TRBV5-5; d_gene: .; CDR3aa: CASSPNGVYNEQFF; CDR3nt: TGTGCCAGCAGCCCGAACGGGGTATACAATGAGCAGTTCTTC
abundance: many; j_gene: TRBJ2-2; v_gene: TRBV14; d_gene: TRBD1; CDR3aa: CASSQVHTGVTGELFF; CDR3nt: TGTGCCAGCAGCCAAGTTCACACAGGGGTTACCGGGGAGCTGTTTTTT
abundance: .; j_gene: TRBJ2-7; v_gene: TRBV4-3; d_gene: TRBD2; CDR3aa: CASSQDLAGDQHEQYF; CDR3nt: TGCGCCAGCAGCCAAGATCTGGCGGGAGATCAACACGAGCAGTACTTC